One sample yielded the 14 T cell receptor beta chains listed below, sequenced in a study of regulatory T cells in long-lasting Graves disease. Sample time point: newly diagnosed GD, antithyroid drugs for less than 3 months. Following extraction of RNA from PBMCs, that RNA was used to make the TCR library. Arm-PCR of CDR3 regions and iRepertoire HTBI primers were the basis on which TCR beta libraries were built. Each CDR3 protein gets one entry after TCRdb re-called the multiplex PCR reads with MiXCR. The sample shows more than 300,000 distinct CDR3 sequences, about 12% of them seen only once. The sample also formed part of further work on T cells in Graves' hyperthyroidism and ophthalmopathy.

Sequencing was performed on peripheral blood mononuclear cells (PBMCs), taken at new diagnosis, from a patient treated with antithyroid drugs. The receptor source for this set is a woman younger than 30 with Graves disease.

The chain employs TRBV10-3 and TRBJ1-2, with D maybe TRBD1 (5 bases). From germline, CDR1 is ENHRY and CDR2 SYGVKD. The CDR3 loop spans 17 amino acids. V gave up 7 bases and J gave up 4 bases, with 25 bases separating them. The CDR3 sequence is CAITPQTTGVTLYGYTF. The CDR3, as DNA: TGTGCCATCACCCCACAGACCACAGGAGTAACACTCTATGGCTACACCTTC.

V usage is TRBV27 and J usage is TRBJ1-2; D possibly corresponds to TRBD1 (5 bases). The germline V gene has CDR1 MNHEY and CDR2 SMNVEV (reference sequence). The V gene lost 6 bases and the J gene lost 7 bases, with 18 bases spanning the gap. The CDR3 extends over 14 amino acids. The CDR3 sequence: CASSTGLPSSGYTF. The CDR3 nucleotides read TGTGCCAGCAGCACGGGACTGCCATCCTCTGGCTACACCTTC.

This clonotype was found many times. The rearrangement uses TRBV2 and TRBJ2-3; D possibly uses TRBD1 or TRBD2 (5 bases each). The CDR3 contains 14 residues. Germline V gene sequence: CDR1 SNHLY, CDR2 FYNNEI. Trimming took off 6 bases at V and 7 bases at J, with 17 bases between the two ends. The CDR3 is CASRSGTDRYTQYF. CDR3 sequence (DNA): TGTGCCAGCAGGTCCGGGACCGACCGGTATACGCAGTATTTT.

This clonotype appeared many times. J is TRBJ1-3 and V is TRBV5-5; maybe TRBD1 (5 bases). Trimming left V 2 bases short and J 15 bases short, with 12 bases between. This CDR3 comprises 11 residues. Per the germline V gene, CDR1 is SGHKS and CDR2 is YYEKEE (reference sequence). CDR3 bases: TGTGCCAGCAGCTTTTTAGGGACGACATATTTT. This gives the protein CASSFLGTTYF.

This clonotype has at least ten counts. The chain's CDR3 is CAISESGTAYIQETQYF. The DNA for the CDR3 is TGTGCCATCAGTGAGTCGGGAACAGCTTACATCCAAGAGACCCAGTACTTC. The gene calls are TRBV10-3 and TRBJ2-5; D gene unclear. Trimming stripped 0 bases from V and 1 base from J, with 15 bases between. CDR1 and CDR2 from the germline V gene are ENHRY and SYGVKD. The CDR3 covers 17 residues.

Concerning this clonotype: The CDR3 does not close with the conserved phenylalanine or tryptophan, likely indicating a read error. The limits of the CDR3 on the DNA are not certain, so only TCRdb's listed CDR3 is given. The chain couples TRBV6-2 or TRBV6-3 to TRBJ2-3; TRBD2 reflects the table's D call only, with no check against the DNA. The CDR3 has 13 amino acids, counting both end residues. Germline CDR1 reads MNHEY; CDR2 reads SVGEGT. CDR3 in amino acids: CASGTPGTSGRVV.

This clonotype came up many times. The chain combines TRBV28 with TRBJ2-7; TRBD2 matches at 11 bases. Trimming cost V 5 bases and J 4 bases; bases outside gene matches: 7. This CDR3 spans 15 amino acids. Germline CDR1 reads MDHEN; CDR2 reads SYDVKM. CDR3 in amino acids: CASSRPTSGSYEQYF. The DNA of the CDR3 is TGTGCCAGCAGTCGACCAACTAGCGGGAGTTACGAGCAGTACTTC.

The chain carries TRBV14 and TRBJ2-7, with D possibly matching TRBD1 (5 bases). The CDR3 sequence is 13 residues long. V was pared by 5 bases and J by 0 bases, with 8 bases between. The germline CDR1 and CDR2 sequences are SGHDN and FVKESK. This chain's CDR3 is CASSVRASYEQYV. The CDR3 DNA reads as TGTGCCAGCAGCGTCAGGGCCTCCTACGAGCAGTACGTC.

This clonotype was picked up many times. V usage is TRBV7-8 and J usage is TRBJ2-1, with 8 nucleotides matching TRBD2. Germline CDR1 is SGHVS and CDR2 is FQNEAQ. With 6 bases clipped from V and 4 bases from J, the junction kept 8 bases outside the gene matches. The CDR3 is 15 amino acids. The CDR3 DNA reads as TGTGCCAGCAGTCTTCAGCGGGAGTTATACAATGAGCAGTTCTTC. This sequence encodes CASSLQRELYNEQFF.

Worth noting for this clonotype: A much larger clone differs by one base, so this may be a read error. The V gene is TRBV6-2 or TRBV6-3, the J gene TRBJ2-1; the match to TRBD2 covers 13 bases. Germline V CDR1 and CDR2: MNHEY, SVGEGT. CDR3 size: 17 residues. With 6 bases clipped from V and 5 bases from J, the junction kept 10 bases outside the gene matches. The CDR3 loop is CASSPTSGGLRDNEQFF. The CDR3 region has the DNA TGTGCCAGCAGCCCGACTAGCGGGGGGCTTAGAGACAATGAGCAGTTCTTC.

This clonotype was detected ten times or more. The chain carries TRBV12-3 or TRBV12-4 and TRBJ2-7; perhaps TRBD2 as D (5 bases). Deletions cut 1 base from V and 4 bases from J, with 14 bases between. The CDR3 loop spans 15 amino acids. The CDR3 DNA sequence: TGTGCCAGCAGTTTAGGTGTGGGAGTGGCATACGAGCAGTACGTC. It yields the protein CASSLGVGVAYEQYV.

This clonotype was seen at least ten times. The gene calls are TRBV11-2 and TRBJ2-4; 10 positions match TRBD2. Germline CDR1 reads SGHAT; CDR2 reads FQNNGV. The CDR3 consists of 16 residues. J gave up 5 bases and V 5 bases, and 9 bases lay outside the gene matches. DNA of the CDR3: TGTGCCAGCAGCCCCCCCACTAGCGGGGCCGAAAACATTCAGTACTTC. Translation: CASSPPTSGAENIQYF.

This clonotype was found many times. The gene calls are TRBV29-1 and TRBJ2-7; TRBD1 agrees at 7 bases. The CDR3 has 12 amino acids. After removal of 8 bases from V and 2 bases from J, the junction contained 6 bases not matched to a gene. Germline V gene data show CDR1 as SQVTM and CDR2 as ANQGSEA. The CDR3 nucleotides are TGCAGCCCCCGGGACAGCACCTACGAGCAGTACTTC. Protein: CSPRDSTYEQYF.

This chain connects TRBV19 to TRBJ2-2, with D unresolved. Germline loops: CDR1 LNHDA, CDR2 SQIVND (reference sequence). The CDR3 loop spans 14 amino acids. V lost 3 bases, J lost 6 bases, and 11 bases lay in between. The CDR3 DNA reads as TGTGCCAGTAGTATTAACCCCCCCTCCGGGGAGCTGTTTTTT. Translated, it gives CASSINPPSGELFF.